The sequence of this T cell receptor beta chain was determined in a study of shared clonotypes between healthy human individuals. General study results and limits: The study drew on few donors, limiting represented genetic and exposure-history diversity.

This CDR3 comprises 17 residues. V lost 4 bases and J lost 3; bases outside the gene matches: 11. The V gene's germline CDR1 is SGHDN and CDR2 FVKESK. CD4+ cells were split into CD45RA+ naive and CD45RA-negative memory subsets. Clones were sequenced by immunoSEQ multiplex PCR, and TCRdb holds only the in-frame ones, with some missing. The sample holds 600,000 to 800,000 clones, over 60% seen once. As concerns this clone: The antigen is undetermined.

The clonotype was recovered from a woman in her twenties or thirties in good health. The J gene is TRBJ2-7, the V gene TRBV14, with 11 positions matching TRBD2. The specimen sequenced was memory CD4+ T cells sorted from blood. Specified subset: CD45RA-negative fraction. The CDR3 DNA follows: TGTGCCAGCAGCCCCCCCCGGCTAGCGGGAGGCAACTACGAGCAGTACTTC. Translating it yields CASSPPRLAGGNYEQYF.